This TCR beta chain was sequenced for a study of blood T cell repertoires in COVID-19. Looking at the study overall: From T cells, B-cell-depleted T cells, or PBMCs came the material, which was cDNA or gDNA.

Data came from immunoSEQ multiplex PCR; TCRdb stores just in-frame clones and leaves some out. Among fewer than 450,000 clones listed, around 90% were seen once. The CDR3 sequence is 14 residues long. Germline loops: CDR1 LGHDT, CDR2 YNNKEL (reference sequence). V lost 1 base to trimming and J lost 3 bases, with 9 bases between them. Sequenced sample: PBMCs or T cells enriched from blood (not recorded which). The source is a woman aged 40 to 55 with acute COVID-19. The V gene is TRBV3-1 (or the pseudogene TRBV3-2), the J gene TRBJ2-5; tentatively, D is TRBD2 (6 bases). In DNA, the CDR3 is TGTGCCAGCAGCCAAGTGGGGGGAGAAGAGACCCAGTACTTC. Protein product: CASSQVGGEETQYF.